Below, one T cell receptor beta chain is given with its context. Its antigen remains undetermined. Base qualities are not recorded, but no much larger clone differs from it by a single base. TCRbeta CDR3 regions were amplified from genomic DNA using the immunoSEQ Assay, a bias-controlled multiplex PCR. On the study's bioinformatics: The number of nucleated cells in each sample was estimated by amplification of reference gene primers within the assay. To quantify the absolute abundance of each unique TCRbeta CDR3 rearrangement, sequence reads were collapsed and filtered. For each sample, productive Simpson clonality was calculated by taking the square root of Simpson's diversity index across productive rearrangements. In its TCRdb copy, this immuneACCESS table keeps in-frame sequences only and misses some clones. Where compared with another copy, unresolved V genes explain less than half of these, and the others have no known cause. That table supplies the V and J calls and clone size; D and trimming were determined from the DNA. Recorded for this sample are 120,000 or so clones; approximately 81% of them occurred a single time. The biggest ten clones account for about 3.8% of the sample.

This record comes from a study of blood T cell repertoires in COVID-19 (dated by TCRdb to 2018 to 2021). Regarding the study in general: Samples from collaborators originated in the United States, Italy and Spain and spanned both the acute and convalescent phases of COVID-19. The prospective study material was composed of cDNA or gDNA derived from T cells, B-cell-depleted T cells, or PBMCs. The dataset comprised deeply sampled blood TCRbeta repertoires from subjects exposed to, actively infected with, or recovered from COVID-19. A freely available public database, intended as a resource for researchers studying the immune response to SARS-CoV-2, is where the repertoires were released. Samples were obtained from the ongoing ImmuneRACE study (first 160 participants) and from over 1,000 subjects provided by 6 global collaborators. The sample metadata nearly always contained a de-identified subject ID, COVID-19 status, age in years and sex. Where HLA class I and class II types were available, the types were taken from metadata supplied by the sample provider, not from assay-based typing. Overall results and qualifications from the work: The amount of clinical and demographic metadata varied by source and participant and was provided uncurated.

Each collaborating institution followed its own protocols to collect whole blood in K2EDTA tubes. For TCRbeta analysis, collaborators shipped samples as frozen whole blood, isolated PBMCs, or DNA extracted from either of those sample types. From the cysteine up to the phenylalanine, the CDR3 has a length of 14 residues. CDR3 DNA only is kept here, 42 bases in frame from base 1. Trimming leaves V shorter by 6 bases and J shorter by 3 bases, with the junction holding 3 bases beyond the gene matches. The germline V gene provides CDR1 SGHAT and CDR2 FQNNGV. The sequence was collected from a woman between 50 and 59 years old with acute or convalescent COVID-19. The chain uses TRBV11-2 and TRBJ2-1; 9 of the junction bases match TRBD2. Sequencing was carried out using peripheral blood. CDR3 sequence: CASRVSGSYNEQFF. The nucleotides read TGTGCCAGCAGAGTTAGCGGGAGCTACAATGAGCAGTTCTTC.